The clone carrying this TCR beta chain was recorded at least ten times. This sample was taken from a study of neurological immune-mediated disorders. Over 180 million TCR-beta sequences from 15-18 subjects were obtained in each sequencing run. TCRdb analysed the 5' RACE reads with MiXCR anew, one entry per CDR3 protein. The table shows about 46,000 distinct CDR3 sequences, with just over 3% occurring only once. The germline V gene has CDR1 DFQATT and CDR2 SNEGSKA (reference sequence). The CDR3 is made up of 14 amino acids. Trimming removed 3 bases from V and 0 bases from J; junction bases left unmatched: 0.

The origin of this receptor is a woman aged 45 to 65 with multiple sclerosis. Sequenced: PBMCs. This chain connects TRBV20-1 to TRBJ2-3, with 10 bases aligning to TRBD2. The CDR3 here is CSARTSGSTDTQYF. The CDR3 region has the DNA TGCAGTGCTAGGACTAGCGGGAGCACAGATACGCAGTATTTT.